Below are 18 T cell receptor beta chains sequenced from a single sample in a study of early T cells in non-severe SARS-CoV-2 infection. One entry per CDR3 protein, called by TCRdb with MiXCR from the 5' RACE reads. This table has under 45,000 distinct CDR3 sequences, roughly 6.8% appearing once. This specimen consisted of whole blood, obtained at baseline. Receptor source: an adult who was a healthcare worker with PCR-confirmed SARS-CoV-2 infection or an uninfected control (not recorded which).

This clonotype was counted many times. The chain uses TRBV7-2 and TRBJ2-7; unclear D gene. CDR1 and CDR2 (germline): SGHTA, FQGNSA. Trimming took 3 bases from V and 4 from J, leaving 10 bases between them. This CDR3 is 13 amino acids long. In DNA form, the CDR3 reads TGTGCCAGCAGCTTTGACTCCAAGTACGAGCAGTACTTC. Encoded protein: CASSFDSKYEQYF.

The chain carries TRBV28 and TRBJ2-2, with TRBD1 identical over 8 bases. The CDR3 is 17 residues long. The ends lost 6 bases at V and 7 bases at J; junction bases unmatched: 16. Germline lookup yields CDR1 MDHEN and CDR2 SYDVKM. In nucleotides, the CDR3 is TGTGCCAGCAGCCCTAATAGATGGACAGGGTGGCACGGGGAGCTGTTTTTT. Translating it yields CASSPNRWTGWHGELFF.

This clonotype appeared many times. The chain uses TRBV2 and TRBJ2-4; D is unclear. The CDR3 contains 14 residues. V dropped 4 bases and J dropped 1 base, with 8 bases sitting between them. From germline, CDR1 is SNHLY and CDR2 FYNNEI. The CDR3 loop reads CASSATGAKNIQYF. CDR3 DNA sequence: TGTGCCAGCAGTGCCACGGGTGCCAAAAACATTCAGTACTTC.

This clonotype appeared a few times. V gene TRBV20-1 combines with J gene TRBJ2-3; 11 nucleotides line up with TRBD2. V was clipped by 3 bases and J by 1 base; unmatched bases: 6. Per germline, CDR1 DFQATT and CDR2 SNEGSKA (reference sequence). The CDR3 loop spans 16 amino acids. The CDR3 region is CSASTLLAGGTDTQYF. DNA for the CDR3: TGCAGTGCTAGTACCTTACTAGCGGGGGGCACAGATACGCAGTATTTT.

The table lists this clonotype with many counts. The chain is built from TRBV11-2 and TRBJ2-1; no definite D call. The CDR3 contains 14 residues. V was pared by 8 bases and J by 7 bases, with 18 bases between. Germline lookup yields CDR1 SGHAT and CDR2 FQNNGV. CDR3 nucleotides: TGTGCCAGCGGTTTCTCGACGGCTTATAATGAGCAGTTCTTC. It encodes CASGFSTAYNEQFF.

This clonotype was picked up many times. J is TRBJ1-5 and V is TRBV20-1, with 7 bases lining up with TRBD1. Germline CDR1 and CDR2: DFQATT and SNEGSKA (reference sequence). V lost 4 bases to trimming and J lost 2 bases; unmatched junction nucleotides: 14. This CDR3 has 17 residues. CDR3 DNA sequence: TGCAGTGCTATTAAGACAGGGCAGGTCCGTGGCAATCAGCCCCAGCATTTT. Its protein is CSAIKTGQVRGNQPQHF.

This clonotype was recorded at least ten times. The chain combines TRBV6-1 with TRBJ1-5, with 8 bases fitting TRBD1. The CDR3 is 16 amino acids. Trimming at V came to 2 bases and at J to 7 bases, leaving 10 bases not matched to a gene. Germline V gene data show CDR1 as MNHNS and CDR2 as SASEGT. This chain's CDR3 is CASSESFQGARQPQHF. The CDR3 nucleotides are TGTGCCAGCAGTGAATCTTTTCAGGGGGCACGGCAGCCCCAGCATTTT.

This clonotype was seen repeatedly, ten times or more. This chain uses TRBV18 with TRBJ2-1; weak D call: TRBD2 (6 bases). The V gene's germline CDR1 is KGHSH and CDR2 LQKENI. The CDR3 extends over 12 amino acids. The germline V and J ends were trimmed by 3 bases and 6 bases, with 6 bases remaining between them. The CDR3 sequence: CASSPEGNEQFF. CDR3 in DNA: TGTGCCAGCTCACCGGAGGGCAATGAGCAGTTCTTC.

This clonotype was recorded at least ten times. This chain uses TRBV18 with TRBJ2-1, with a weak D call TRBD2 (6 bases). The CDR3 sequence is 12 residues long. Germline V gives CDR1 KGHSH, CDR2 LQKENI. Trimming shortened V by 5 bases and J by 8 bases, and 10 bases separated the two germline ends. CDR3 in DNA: TGTGCCAGCTCAGTTGGCGGGGATGAGCAGTTCTTC. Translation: CASSVGGDEQFF.

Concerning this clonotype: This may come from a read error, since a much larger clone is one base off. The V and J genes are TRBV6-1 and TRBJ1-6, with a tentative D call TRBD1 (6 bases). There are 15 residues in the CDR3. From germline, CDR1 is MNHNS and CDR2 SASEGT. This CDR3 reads CASSTGSSYNPPLHF. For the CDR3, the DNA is TGTGCCAGCAGTACAGGGTCGTCCTATAATCCACCCCTCCACTTT.

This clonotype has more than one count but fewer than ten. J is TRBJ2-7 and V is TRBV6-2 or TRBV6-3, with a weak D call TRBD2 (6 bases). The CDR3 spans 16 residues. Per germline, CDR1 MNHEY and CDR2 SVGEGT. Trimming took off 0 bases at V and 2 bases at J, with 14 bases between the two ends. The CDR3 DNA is TGTGCCAGCAGTTACTCGATCCGGCGGGGAACCTACGAGCAGTACTTC. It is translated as CASSYSIRRGTYEQYF.

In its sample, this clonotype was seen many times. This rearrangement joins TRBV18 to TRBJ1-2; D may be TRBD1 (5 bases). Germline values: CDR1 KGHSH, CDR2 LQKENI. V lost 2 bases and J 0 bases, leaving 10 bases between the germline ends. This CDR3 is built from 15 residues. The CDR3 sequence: CASSPGDDSNYGYTF. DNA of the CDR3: TGTGCCAGCTCACCAGGGGACGACTCTAACTATGGCTACACCTTC.

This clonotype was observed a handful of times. CDR3 bases: TGTGCCAGCAGTTTAGGGGCCCGAGTCACTGAAGCTTTCTTT. Its translation: CASSLGARVTEAFF. This chain joins TRBV28 and TRBJ1-1, with D possibly TRBD1 on 5 matching bases. CDR1 is MDHEN, CDR2 SYDVKM, per germline. With 2 bases removed from V and 4 bases from J, the gap between germline ends came to 11 bases. The CDR3 totals 14 residues.

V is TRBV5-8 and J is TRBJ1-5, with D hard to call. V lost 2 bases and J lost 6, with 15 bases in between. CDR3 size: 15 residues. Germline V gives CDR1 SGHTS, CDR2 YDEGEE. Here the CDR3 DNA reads TGTGCCAGCAGCTTAGGCCGGGCTCAGAGTCAGCCCCAGCATTTT. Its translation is CASSLGRAQSQPQHF.

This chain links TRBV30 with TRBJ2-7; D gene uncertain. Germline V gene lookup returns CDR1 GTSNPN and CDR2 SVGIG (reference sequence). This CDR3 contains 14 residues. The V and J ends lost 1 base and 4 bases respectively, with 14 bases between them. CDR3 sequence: CAWSGSIDGYEQYF. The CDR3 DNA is TGTGCCTGGAGTGGTTCGATCGACGGGTACGAGCAGTACTTC.

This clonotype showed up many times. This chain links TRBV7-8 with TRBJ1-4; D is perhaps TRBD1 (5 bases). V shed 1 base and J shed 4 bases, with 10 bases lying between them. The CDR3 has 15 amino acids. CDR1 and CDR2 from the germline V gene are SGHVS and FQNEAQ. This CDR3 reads CASSLDGAVNEKLFF. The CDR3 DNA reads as TGTGCCAGCAGCTTAGATGGGGCCGTTAATGAAAAACTGTTTTTT.

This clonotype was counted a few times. The CDR3 DNA reads as TGTGCCAGCAGCGCCGGGGTTAGCGGGTTAGATACGCAGTATTTT. This translates into CASSAGVSGLDTQYF. The chain couples TRBV28 to TRBJ2-3; TRBD2 matches at 7 bases. Germline CDR1 and CDR2: MDHEN and SYDVKM. V lost 6 bases, J lost 5 bases, and 11 bases stayed unmatched. The CDR3 length is 15 residues.

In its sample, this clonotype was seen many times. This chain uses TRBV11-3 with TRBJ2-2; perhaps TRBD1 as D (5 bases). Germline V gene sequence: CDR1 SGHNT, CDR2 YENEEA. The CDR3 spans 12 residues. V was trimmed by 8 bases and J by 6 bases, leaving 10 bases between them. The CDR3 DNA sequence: TGTGCCAGCGAAGGGGCGGCCGGGGAGCTGTTTTTT. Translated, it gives CASEGAAGELFF.